Detailed here is one TCR beta chain. Its matching antigen is unknown. The study ran its PCR with 60 Vbeta and 13 Jbeta primers. The table came from immunoSEQ multiplex PCR; TCRdb's copy has only in-frame clones and leaves some out. The sample lists 150,000 to 200,000 clones, about two thirds occurring once. This specimen comes from a study of cytomegalovirus exposure and HLA in healthy donors. Notes on the study in general: The authors assumed roughly uniform sequencing depth across donors for presence/absence analyses. The productive fraction for most TCR beta V segments was about 87% or about 30% in an earlier analysis. HLA allele associations emerged for fewer than 20,000 TCR beta sequences in a later analysis, at 0.05 false discovery rate. On later analysis, the bulk of CMV-associated TCR beta chains appeared to be HLA-restricted.

Germline CDR1 is SGDLS and CDR2 is YYNGEE. This CDR3 is 16 amino acids long. V was clipped by 6 bases and J by 3 bases; unmatched bases: 9. The clonotype originates from a man younger than 45 in good health and CMV-seropositive. Sequencing was performed on PBMCs. This sequence joins TRBV9 and TRBJ2-2; 9 bases agree with TRBD1. The CDR3 is CASTGGTGIYTGELFF. The CDR3 DNA follows: TGTGCCAGCACGGGCGGGACAGGGATTTACACCGGGGAGCTGTTTTTT. Variable domain in full (rest from reference TRBV9 and TRBJ2-2): DSGVTQTPKHLITATGQRVTLRCSPRSGDLSVYWYQQSLDQGLQFLIQYYNGEERAKGNILERFSAQQFPDLHSELNLSSLELGDSALYFCASTGGTGIYTGELFFGEGSRLTVL.